Following are 28 T cell receptor beta chains from one sample sequenced in a study of blood T cells in healthy people across ages. Primed by a sample-barcoded 5' primer and a J-beta primer mix, a second PCR proceeded for 7 to 11 cycles. TCRdb called the 5' RACE reads again in MiXCR, with one record for every CDR3 protein. Counted here are 1.5 million to 2 million distinct CDR3 sequences, 28% occurring once; the ten biggest clones make up 7.7%. The sample taken for sequencing was blood. The receptors come from a woman between 25 and 40 years old in good health.

The V and J genes are TRBV7-9 and TRBJ2-1; 7 bases align to TRBD1. Germline trimming cut 4 bases from V and 10 bases from J; bases unmatched to any gene: 10. Germline V lookup: CDR1 SEHNR, CDR2 FQNEAQ (reference sequence). The CDR3 totals 14 residues. CDR3 sequence reads: CASSSLTGFGEQFF. The CDR3 DNA is TGTGCCAGCAGCTCCCTGACAGGGTTCGGGGAGCAGTTCTTC.

This chain connects TRBV4-1 to TRBJ2-3, with D possibly TRBD1 on 6 matching bases. The CDR3 runs 15 residues. Per germline, CDR1 MGHRA and CDR2 YSYEKL. V shed 1 base and J shed 2 bases, with 10 bases lying between them. For the CDR3, the DNA is TGCGCCAGCAGCCAAGTCCAGGGGACCACAGATACGCAGTATTTT. Protein product: CASSQVQGTTDTQYF.

This clonotype showed up many times. The CDR3 protein is CATSRGAGTVQETQYF. In DNA form, the CDR3 reads TGTGCCACCAGCAGAGGAGCCGGGACGGTCCAAGAGACCCAGTACTTC. This rearrangement joins TRBV15 to TRBJ2-5; D is perhaps TRBD1 or TRBD2 (5 bases each). This CDR3 region has 16 residues. V lost 1 base and J 1 base, leaving 13 bases between the germline ends. Germline CDR1 LNHNV, CDR2 YYDKDF (reference sequence).

The V call is TRBV5-1, the J call TRBJ2-2; D is possibly TRBD1 (7 bases). Germline CDR1 SGHRS, CDR2 YFSETQ. Trimming took 0 bases from V and 4 from J, leaving 13 bases between them. The CDR3 is 16 amino acids. The CDR3 bases are TGCGCCAGCAGCTTGGACCGACAGGGAGGCACCGGGGAGCTGTTTTTT. It encodes CASSLDRQGGTGELFF. Combining the CDR3 with reference TRBV5-1 and TRBJ2-2 gives the whole variable domain KAGVTQTPRYLIKTRGQQVTLSCSPISGHRSVSWYQQTPGQGLQFLFEYFSETQRNKGNFPGRFSGRQFSNSRSEMNVSTLELGDSALYLCASSLDRQGGTGELFFGEGSRLTVL.

This clonotype has only a few counts. The V gene is TRBV20-1, the J gene TRBJ2-1, with D possibly TRBD2 on 5 matching bases. Germline V gives CDR1 DFQATT, CDR2 SNEGSKA (reference sequence). The CDR3 has 13 amino acids. With 3 bases removed from V and 13 bases from J, the gap between germline ends came to 19 bases. The CDR3 here is CSARPTSTSIQFF. CDR3 nucleotide sequence: TGCAGTGCTAGGCCAACTAGTACATCAATCCAGTTCTTC.

V gene TRBV20-1 combines with J gene TRBJ2-3, with D perhaps being TRBD1 or TRBD2 (5 bases each). Germline CDR1 reads DFQATT; CDR2 reads SNEGSKA (reference sequence). CDR3 size: 14 residues. V gave up 5 bases and J gave up 1 base, with 13 bases separating them. The CDR3: CSAFRRGRTDTQYF. The CDR3 DNA follows: TGCAGTGCTTTCCGACGGGGCCGCACAGATACGCAGTATTTT.

This chain uses TRBV4-1 with TRBJ2-1; no firm D call. CDR1 is MGHRA and CDR2 is YSYEKL in the germline V gene. The V end was cut by 0 bases, the J end by 8 bases, with 14 bases between. The CDR3 loop spans 15 amino acids. CDR3 sequence reads: CASSQDRTVIYEQFF. In DNA, the CDR3 is TGCGCCAGCAGCCAAGATCGAACAGTCATATATGAGCAGTTCTTC.

This clonotype showed up just a few times. This CDR3 is CASSLVASGGVETQYF. CDR3 sequence (DNA): TGCGCCAGCAGCTTGGTGGCTAGCGGGGGGGTCGAGACCCAGTACTTC. V is TRBV5-1 and J is TRBJ2-5; TRBD2 aligns across 12 bases. The germline CDR1 and CDR2 sequences are SGHRS and YFSETQ. V trimming: 0 bases; J trimming: 5 bases; junction bases outside the gene matches: 5. This CDR3 contains 16 residues.

The chain uses TRBV5-1 and TRBJ2-5, with D perhaps given as TRBD1 or TRBD2 (6 bases each). Trimming cost V 3 bases and J 1 base, with 13 bases left between them. The germline V gene has CDR1 SGHRS and CDR2 YFSETQ. The CDR3 totals 15 residues. DNA for the CDR3: TGCGCCAGCAGCTGGAGGGGGGCCGGCCAAGAGACCCAGTACTTC. Residues: CASSWRGAGQETQYF.

Only a few counts were recorded for this clonotype. This rearrangement joins TRBV20-1 to TRBJ2-5; D gene uncertain. Germline V gives CDR1 DFQATT, CDR2 SNEGSKA (reference sequence). This CDR3 contains 15 residues. V was pared by 4 bases and J by 5 bases, with 20 bases between. The CDR3 DNA sequence: TGCAGTGCTATCGTGTCGGGCTCAGAGTCGGAGACCCAGTACTTC. This encodes CSAIVSGSESETQYF.

With respect to this clonotype: A much larger clone differs by one base, so this may be a read error. The CDR3 reads CSVDSNYGYTF. CDR3 coding DNA: TGCAGCGTTGACAGCAACTATGGCTACACCTTC. The chain combines TRBV29-1 with TRBJ1-2; no firm D call. V lost 3 bases and J 2 bases, leaving 4 bases between the germline ends. This CDR3 region has 11 residues. CDR1 is SQVTM and CDR2 is ANQGSEA in the germline V gene.

The chain combines TRBV30 with TRBJ2-1, with 7 nucleotides matching TRBD2. From germline, CDR1 is GTSNPN and CDR2 SVGIG (reference sequence). V shed 2 bases, J shed 0 bases, and the junction held 13 bases outside the gene matches. This CDR3 region has 18 residues. The CDR3 is CAWSRAVAGVLSYNEQFF. CDR3 in DNA: TGTGCCTGGAGTCGGGCTGTGGCGGGAGTGCTCTCCTACAATGAGCAGTTCTTC.

This sequence joins TRBV20-1 and TRBJ2-3; 11 nucleotides agree with TRBD2. The CDR3 has 14 amino acids. V lost 7 bases, J lost 2 bases, and 5 bases stayed unmatched. Looked up from germline, CDR1 is DFQATT and CDR2 is SNEGSKA (reference sequence). The CDR3 nucleotides read TGCAGTGGAACGACTAGCGGGATCACAGATACGCAGTATTTT. The encoded protein is CSGTTSGITDTQYF.

This chain uses TRBV6-5 with TRBJ2-4; the D gene could be TRBD1 or TRBD2 (5 bases each). Per germline, CDR1 MNHEY and CDR2 SVGAGI. The CDR3 totals 17 residues. V lost 2 bases and J 0 bases, leaving 14 bases between the germline ends. The CDR3, as DNA: TGTGCCAGCAGTTACGGACAACCAGGACTAGCCAAAAACATTCAGTACTTC. This translates into CASSYGQPGLAKNIQYF.

This clonotype was counted many times. CDR3 DNA: TGTGCCAGCAGCCCTTCCGGGACTAGCGGGAGGGCCGCCCACGAGCAGTACTTC. This sequence encodes CASSPSGTSGRAAHEQYF. This chain connects TRBV9 to TRBJ2-7; TRBD2 agrees at 16 bases. Trimming removed 4 bases from V and 5 bases from J; junction bases left unmatched: 12. Germline CDR1 reads SGDLS; CDR2 reads YYNGEE. This CDR3 spans 18 amino acids.

There are a few counts of this clonotype. In nucleotides, the CDR3 is TGCAGTGCTCCCAGACAGGGGGCTGTCAGAGCTTTCTTT. This gives the protein CSAPRQGAVRAFF. This chain uses TRBV20-1 with TRBJ1-1, with 10 bases that match TRBD1. Germline loops: CDR1 DFQATT, CDR2 SNEGSKA (reference sequence). The CDR3 has 13 amino acids. J was trimmed by 10 bases and V by 5 bases; bases with no gene match: 10.

Details on this clonotype: One end of the junction does not line up with germline, which may come from a read error. The chain has TRBV10-2 and TRBJ2-3; 13 bases match TRBD2. This CDR3 has 16 amino acids. CDR1 and CDR2 from the germline V gene are WSHSY and SAAADI. The CDR3: CASHAGLAGFTDTQDF. For the CDR3, the DNA is TGCGCCAGCCATGCGGGACTAGCGGGATTCACAGATACGCAGGATTTT.

The V call is TRBV29-1, the J call TRBJ2-1; D may be TRBD1 (5 bases). Germline V gives CDR1 SQVTM, CDR2 ANQGSEA. The CDR3 extends over 14 amino acids. Trimming cost V 6 bases and J 2 bases, with 14 bases left between them. CDR3 residues: CSVLGQGTYNEQFF. In DNA form, the CDR3 reads TGCAGCGTCCTAGGCCAGGGTACCTACAATGAGCAGTTCTTC.

This clonotype was counted many times. The chain carries TRBV7-2 and TRBJ1-2, with a possible D match to TRBD1 (6 bases). CDR3 length: 13 residues. V was cut by 3 bases and J by 8 bases, with 13 bases left in between. The germline V gene has CDR1 SGHTA and CDR2 FQGNSA. CDR3 nucleotide sequence: TGTGCCAGCAGCTTGGGGGGGGCGCGGGGCTACACCTTC. Translating it yields CASSLGGARGYTF.

At least ten counts were recorded for this clonotype. This chain joins TRBV4-3 and TRBJ1-2; 7 bases agree with TRBD1. The germline V gene encodes CDR1 LGHNA and CDR2 YSLEER. There are 16 residues in the CDR3. The V gene end was trimmed by 0 bases and the J gene end by 2 bases; junction bases not matched to a gene: 6. CDR3 protein: CASSQDDRAPNYGYTF. CDR3 DNA: TGCGCCAGCAGCCAAGATGACAGGGCTCCCAACTATGGCTACACCTTC.

This clonotype was observed many times. The gene calls are TRBV4-2 and TRBJ1-2, with D uncertain. CDR1 and CDR2 from the germline V gene are LGHNA and YNFKEQ. With 1 base removed from V and 4 bases from J, the gap between germline ends came to 10 bases. The CDR3 has 14 residues. The CDR3 DNA sequence: TGTGCCAGCAGCCAAGCCCAGGCCGGCTATGGCTACACCTTC. It codes for CASSQAQAGYGYTF.

This clonotype has a handful of counts. CDR3 nucleotides: TGTGCCAGCACCCTCGGCAGCCTCAACTATGGCTACACCTTC. Protein product: CASTLGSLNYGYTF. The gene calls are TRBV7-9 and TRBJ1-2; D remains ambiguous. Germline V gene data show CDR1 as SEHNR and CDR2 as FQNEAQ (reference sequence). V was shortened by 7 bases and J by 2 bases, with 14 bases between the two germline ends. CDR3 length: 14 amino acids.

The V and J genes are TRBV6-1 and TRBJ2-6, with 12 positions matching TRBD1. Trimming took 5 bases from V and 3 from J; bases not matched to a gene: 14. The germline V gene encodes CDR1 MNHNS and CDR2 SASEGT. This CDR3 is built from 20 residues. The CDR3 loop reads CASSHRDRGRQGSGANVLTF. CDR3 coding DNA: TGTGCCAGCAGTCATCGGGACAGGGGGCGGCAAGGTAGTGGGGCCAACGTCCTGACTTTC.

This clonotype was seen only a few times. The chain recombines TRBV5-1 with TRBJ2-1; a possible D gene is TRBD1 (6 bases). Germline V CDR1 and CDR2: SGHRS, YFSETQ. Trimming took off 4 bases at V and 8 bases at J, with 19 bases between the two ends. The CDR3 extends over 15 amino acids. CDR3 amino acids: CASSPQQGFGYEQFF. In DNA form, the CDR3 reads TGCGCCAGCAGCCCGCAACAGGGTTTTGGATATGAGCAGTTCTTC.

The genes are TRBV27 and TRBJ1-1, with 8 bases aligning to TRBD1. Germline loops: CDR1 MNHEY, CDR2 SMNVEV (reference sequence). CDR3 size: 16 residues. The J segment lost 4 bases and the V segment lost 0 bases, leaving 7 bases of the junction unmatched. This CDR3 is CASSLSLRQGFTEAFF. Written as DNA, the CDR3 is TGTGCCAGCAGTTTATCCCTAAGACAGGGGTTCACTGAAGCTTTCTTT.

The table lists this clonotype with a count of one. This rearrangement joins TRBV29-1 to TRBJ2-3; tentative D call: TRBD2 (5 bases). Per the germline V gene, CDR1 is SQVTM and CDR2 is ANQGSEA. This CDR3 region has 19 residues. Trimming stripped 5 bases from V and 4 bases from J, with 31 bases between. In DNA form, the CDR3 reads TGCAGCGTTTCCCCGACCGGATTGATAGGCGGGCCCGGCCCAGATACGCAGTATTTT. Translation gives CSVSPTGLIGGPGPDTQYF.

V gene TRBV7-2 combines with J gene TRBJ2-3; D is ambiguous. Germline V gene sequence: CDR1 SGHTA, CDR2 FQGNSA. The germline V and J ends were trimmed by 0 bases and 6 bases, with 7 bases remaining between them. The CDR3 length is 13 residues. The DNA for the CDR3 is TGTGCCAGCAGCTTAGCGATGGTGGATACGCAGTATTTT. Translated: CASSLAMVDTQYF.

This sequence joins TRBV28 and TRBJ1-5, with D maybe TRBD1 (6 bases). The length of the CDR3 is 17 residues. In germline, CDR1 is MDHEN, CDR2 SYDVKM. Trimming took 4 bases from V and 6 from J, leaving 22 bases between them. The DNA of the CDR3 is TGTGCCAGCAGTTGGGGGAGCAGGGGCTCCATCCTTCAGCCCCAGCATTTT. Its translation: CASSWGSRGSILQPQHF.